A single sample is the source of the 20 T cell receptor beta chains below, sequenced in a study of T-cell reconstitution after alpha-beta-depleted transplantation in children. This sample's TCRbeta library carried unique molecular identifier barcodes. MiXCR was run by TCRdb on the PCR reads, yielding one entry per CDR3 protein. Among over 150,000 distinct CDR3 sequences listed, approximately 7% were seen once. This sample comprised PBMCs from the stem cell graft donor, obtained from the stem cell graft. All receptors derive from a human donor who donated a stem cell graft to a child with Wiskott-Aldrich syndrome.

The sample holds many counts of this clonotype. V usage is TRBV12-3 or TRBV12-4 and J usage is TRBJ1-1; possibly TRBD1 for D (6 bases). CDR3 length: 14 residues. Trimming removed 4 bases from V and 1 base from J, with 10 bases in between. CDR3 amino acids: CASSSQTGNTEAFF. In nucleotides, the CDR3 is TGTGCCAGCAGTTCCCAGACAGGGAACACTGAAGCTTTCTTT.

This clonotype showed up many times. The genes are TRBV29-1 and TRBJ1-4, with no clear D. The CDR3 runs to 12 residues. The germline V gene has CDR1 SQVTM and CDR2 ANQGSEA. V lost 6 bases and J 5 bases, leaving 10 bases between the germline ends. CDR3 coding DNA: TGCAGCGTCGGGAGGCTGAATGAAAAACTGTTTTTT. Amino acids: CSVGRLNEKLFF.

At least ten counts were recorded for this clonotype. This sequence joins TRBV12-3 or TRBV12-4 and TRBJ2-7; 11 bases fit TRBD1. The trim removed 4 bases at V and 6 bases at J, leaving 5 bases unmatched. The CDR3 extends over 14 amino acids. The CDR3 DNA sequence: TGTGCCAGCAGTTCCACGGGGACAGGGGGCGAGCAGTACTTC. Its translation is CASSSTGTGGEQYF.

The chain uses TRBV6-2 or TRBV6-3 and TRBJ2-1; the match to TRBD2 covers 9 bases. V trimming: 6 bases; J trimming: 3 bases; junction bases outside the gene matches: 21. The CDR3 runs to 20 residues. From germline, CDR1 is MNHEY and CDR2 SVGEGT. CDR3 region: CASRGQSGGLSVGYYNEQFF. The CDR3 DNA reads as TGTGCCAGCAGGGGCCAGAGCGGGGGGCTTTCGGTGGGTTACTACAATGAGCAGTTCTTC.

This clonotype came up a few times. J is TRBJ1-1 and V is TRBV5-1; 8 nucleotides align to TRBD1. The V gene's germline CDR1 is SGHRS and CDR2 YFSETQ. V trimming: 4 bases; J trimming: 1 base; junction bases outside the gene matches: 9. This CDR3 has 16 amino acids. The CDR3 bases are TGCGCCAGCAGCCCCCAGGGGGACAGGACGAACACTGAAGCTTTCTTT. Translated: CASSPQGDRTNTEAFF.

This clonotype was counted at least ten times. This rearrangement joins TRBV6-1 to TRBJ1-3; D is unclear. Deletions cut 2 bases from V and 10 bases from J, with 12 bases between. Looked up from germline, CDR1 is MNHNS and CDR2 is SASEGT. The CDR3 is 13 amino acids. Written as DNA, the CDR3 is TGTGCCAGCAGTGAATCCTCAGTCTATACCATATATTTT. Translating it yields CASSESSVYTIYF.

This clonotype was detected ten times or more. Mismatch with germline at one junction end may stem from a read error. This chain connects TRBV4-3 to TRBJ1-4; no clear D. Per germline, CDR1 LGHNA and CDR2 YSLEER. The CDR3 spans 14 residues. In DNA form, the CDR3 reads TGCGCCAGCAGCCAAGATTTGGACGGGCCGTTGTTTCCGTTT. Encoded protein: CASSQDLDGPLFPF.

The sample holds many counts of this clonotype. The CDR3: CASSQVLDRPLTYNEQFF. CDR3 bases: TGCGCCAGCAGCCAAGTCCTGGACAGGCCTTTGACCTACAATGAGCAGTTCTTC. This chain joins TRBV4-1 and TRBJ2-1; 7 bases are shared with TRBD1. Germline V gene lookup returns CDR1 MGHRA and CDR2 YSYEKL. The CDR3 runs to 18 residues. J gave up 2 bases and V 1 base, and 11 bases lay outside the gene matches.

The chain is built from TRBV24-1 and TRBJ2-4; a possible D gene is TRBD1 (5 bases). The CDR3 contains 12 residues. Germline V gene lookup returns CDR1 KGHDR and CDR2 SFDVKD. The V and J ends lost 6 bases and 7 bases respectively, with 9 bases between them. The DNA of the CDR3 is TGTGCCACCAGTAAGGGGTCGAACATTCAGTACTTC. It yields the protein CATSKGSNIQYF.

This clonotype was seen at least ten times. The chain combines TRBV12-3 or TRBV12-4 with TRBJ1-2; a weak D match, TRBD1 (6 bases). V was trimmed by 1 base and J by 2 bases, leaving 11 bases between them. This CDR3 has 15 residues. This chain's CDR3 is CASSLVRGGNYGYTF. In DNA form, the CDR3 reads TGTGCCAGCAGTTTAGTCAGGGGAGGGAACTATGGCTACACCTTC.

In its sample, this clonotype was seen many times. The chain uses TRBV12-3 or TRBV12-4 and TRBJ2-1, with 10 bases that match TRBD2. J gave up 16 bases and V 5 bases, and 8 bases lay outside the gene matches. This CDR3 comprises 12 residues. CDR3 region: CASSREREGHFF. Written as DNA, the CDR3 is TGTGCCAGCAGTCGTGAGCGGGAGGGCCACTTCTTC.

This clonotype was counted many times. The chain is built from TRBV5-1 and TRBJ2-7; 9 positions agree with TRBD1. The CDR3 extends over 15 amino acids. Germline-derived CDR1 and CDR2 are SGHRS and YFSETQ. J gave up 3 bases and V 4 bases, and 8 bases lay outside the gene matches. The CDR3 nucleotides read TGCGCCAGCAGCCCAGACAGGGGGAATGTCTACGAGCAGTACTTC. Its translation: CASSPDRGNVYEQYF.

The gene calls are TRBV11-2 and TRBJ1-4; D gene unclear. V lost 0 bases and J lost 2, with 10 bases in between. Germline V gives CDR1 SGHAT, CDR2 FQNNGV. The CDR3 length is 16 residues. For the CDR3, the DNA is TGTGCCAGCAGCTTAGATAGGGCCGTTACTAATGAAAAACTGTTTTTT. The encoded protein is CASSLDRAVTNEKLFF.

Many counts were recorded for this clonotype. The chain has TRBV20-1 and TRBJ1-2; D remains ambiguous. Germline V gene lookup returns CDR1 DFQATT and CDR2 SNEGSKA (reference sequence). The CDR3 runs 12 residues. Deletions cut 1 base from V and 8 bases from J, with 11 bases between. Written as DNA, the CDR3 is TGCAGTGCTAGAGCGCAGTCCCGAGGCTACACCTTC. Protein: CSARAQSRGYTF.

This clonotype has only a few counts. This rearrangement joins TRBV5-1 to TRBJ2-3; perhaps TRBD2 as D (6 bases). CDR1 SGHRS and CDR2 YFSETQ come from the germline V gene. Trimming took 6 bases from V and 2 from J, leaving 13 bases between them. This CDR3 region has 14 residues. The CDR3 reads CASNGGPDTDTQYF. Here the CDR3 DNA reads TGCGCCAGCAACGGGGGACCGGACACAGATACGCAGTATTTT.

The V and J genes are TRBV5-3 and TRBJ2-1; D assignment may be TRBD1 or TRBD2 (5 bases each). TRBV5-3 is an open reading frame whose function is uncertain. Trimming took 9 bases from V and 6 from J, leaving 16 bases between them. CDR3 length: 13 residues. CDR3 loop: CAIGPGDLNEQFF. Here the CDR3 DNA reads TGTGCCATCGGCCCCGGGGACCTCAATGAGCAGTTCTTC.

This clonotype occurred a few times. The chain couples TRBV5-1 to TRBJ2-3, with TRBD1 matching over 10 bases. This CDR3 is 16 amino acids long. The trim removed 1 base at V and 3 bases at J, leaving 5 bases unmatched. Germline CDR1 SGHRS, CDR2 YFSETQ. CDR3 DNA: TGCGCCAGCAGCTTGCTGGACAGGGGGAAGACAGATACGCAGTATTTT. Translated: CASSLLDRGKTDTQYF.

This clonotype was detected ten times or more. This chain joins TRBV24-1 and TRBJ2-2; the match to TRBD1 covers 7 bases. The CDR3 sequence is 17 residues long. CDR1 and CDR2 (germline): KGHDR, SFDVKD. Trimming took 4 bases from V and 4 from J; bases not matched to a gene: 11. This CDR3 is CATSDPYRGAGTGELFF. The CDR3 coding sequence is TGTGCCACCAGTGACCCATACAGGGGCGCAGGCACCGGGGAGCTGTTTTTT.

At least ten counts were recorded for this clonotype. The chain recombines TRBV2 with TRBJ1-4; D is unresolved. The V end was cut by 6 bases, the J end by 8 bases, with 13 bases between. CDR1 and CDR2 (germline): SNHLY, FYNNEI. The CDR3 has 13 residues. CDR3 sequence reads: CASRNVVGEKLFF. CDR3 DNA: TGTGCCAGCAGGAATGTAGTCGGAGAAAAACTGTTTTTT.

There are many counts of this clonotype. The chain links TRBV10-1 to TRBJ2-7; 7 bases are shared with TRBD1. This CDR3 comprises 15 residues. CDR1 is WNHNN and CDR2 is SYGVQD in the germline V gene (reference sequence). V dropped 3 bases and J dropped 5; count of bases not matched to a gene: 10. The CDR3 nucleotides are TGCGCCAGCAGTGATCCTAGGACAGGTAAACACGAGCAGTACTTC. Its protein product is CASSDPRTGKHEQYF.